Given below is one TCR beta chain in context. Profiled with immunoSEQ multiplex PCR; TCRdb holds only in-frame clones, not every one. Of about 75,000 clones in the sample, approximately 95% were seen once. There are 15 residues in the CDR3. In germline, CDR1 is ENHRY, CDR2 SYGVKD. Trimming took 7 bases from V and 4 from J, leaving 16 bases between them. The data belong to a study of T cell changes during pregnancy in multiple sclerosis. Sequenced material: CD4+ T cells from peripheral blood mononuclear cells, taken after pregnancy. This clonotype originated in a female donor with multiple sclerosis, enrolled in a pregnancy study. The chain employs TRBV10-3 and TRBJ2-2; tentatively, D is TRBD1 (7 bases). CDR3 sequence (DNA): TGTGCCATCAAGGGAGGACAGGACCCCACCGGGGAGCTGTTTTTT. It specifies CAIKGGQDPTGELFF.